This TCR beta chain appears in the sequencing data of a study of blood T cell repertoires in COVID-19. Across the study: Sites in the United States, Italy and Spain provided acute and convalescent COVID-19 samples. Nucleic acid was either cDNA or gDNA, and it came from T cells, B-cell-depleted T cells, or PBMCs.

Original data processing: Amplification with reference gene primers provided the estimates of nucleated cell counts. Sequencing used immunoSEQ multiplex PCR; TCRdb keeps in-frame clones, though not all of them. V and J calls and clone size are given by that table; D and trimming were obtained from the DNA. The sample has some 270,000 clones; about four fifths are singletons. The CDR3 runs 18 residues. V lost 0 bases, J lost 2 bases, and 9 bases stayed unmatched. Germline CDR1 SGHDT, CDR2 YYEEEE. The sequence was obtained from a woman in her 40s who had recovered from COVID-19. The chain uses TRBV5-6 and TRBJ2-3; 10 bases are a match to TRBD2. The specimen sequenced was peripheral blood. CDR3 nucleotides: TGTGCCAGCAGCTTGGCCGGAGATAGCGGGGGGTCCACAGATACGCAGTATTTT. Its protein is CASSLAGDSGGSTDTQYF.